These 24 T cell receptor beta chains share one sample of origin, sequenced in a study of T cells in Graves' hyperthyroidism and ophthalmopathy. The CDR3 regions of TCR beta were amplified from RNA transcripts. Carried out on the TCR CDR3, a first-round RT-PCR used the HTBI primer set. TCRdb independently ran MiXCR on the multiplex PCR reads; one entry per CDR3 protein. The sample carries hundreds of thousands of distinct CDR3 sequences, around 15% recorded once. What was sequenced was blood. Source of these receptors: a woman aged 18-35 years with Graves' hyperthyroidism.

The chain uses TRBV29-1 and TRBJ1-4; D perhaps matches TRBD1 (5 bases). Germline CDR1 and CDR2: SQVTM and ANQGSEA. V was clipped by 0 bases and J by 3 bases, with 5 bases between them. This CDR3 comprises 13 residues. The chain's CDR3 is CSVEEGANEKLFF. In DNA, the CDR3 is TGCAGCGTTGAAGAGGGGGCTAATGAAAAACTGTTTTTT.

The CDR3 here is CASSRLAGDPHEQYF. The DNA for the CDR3 is TGTGCCAGCAGTCGACTAGCGGGAGACCCCCACGAGCAGTACTTC. The gene calls are TRBV11-3 and TRBJ2-7; 12 bases align to TRBD2. Germline CDR1 reads SGHNT; CDR2 reads YENEEA. J gave up 5 bases and V 6 bases, and 8 bases lay outside the gene matches. The CDR3 totals 15 residues.

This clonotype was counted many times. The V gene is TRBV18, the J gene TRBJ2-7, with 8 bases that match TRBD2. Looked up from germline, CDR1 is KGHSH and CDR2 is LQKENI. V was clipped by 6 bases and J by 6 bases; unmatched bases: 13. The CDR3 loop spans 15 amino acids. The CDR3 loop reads CASSSMAGGGGEQYF. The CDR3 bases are TGTGCCAGCTCGAGTATGGCGGGAGGTGGAGGCGAGCAGTACTTC.

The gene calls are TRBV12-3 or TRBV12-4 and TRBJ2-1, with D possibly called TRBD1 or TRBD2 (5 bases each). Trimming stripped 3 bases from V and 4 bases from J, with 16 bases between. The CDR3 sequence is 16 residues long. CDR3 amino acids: CASSFNGARTYNEQFF. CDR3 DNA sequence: TGTGCCAGCAGTTTTAACGGGGCTAGGACATACAATGAGCAGTTCTTC.

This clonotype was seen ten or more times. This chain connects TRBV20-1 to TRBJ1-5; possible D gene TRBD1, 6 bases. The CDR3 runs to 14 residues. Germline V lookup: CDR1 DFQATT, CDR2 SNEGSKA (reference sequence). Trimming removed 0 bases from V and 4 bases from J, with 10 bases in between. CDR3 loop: CSARDQGFNQPQHF. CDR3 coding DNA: TGCAGTGCTAGAGACCAGGGGTTTAATCAGCCCCAGCATTTT.

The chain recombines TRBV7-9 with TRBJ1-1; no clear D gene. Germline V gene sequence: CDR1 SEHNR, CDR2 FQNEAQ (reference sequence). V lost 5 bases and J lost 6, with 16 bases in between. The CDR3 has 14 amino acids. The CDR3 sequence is CASSLGEVDAEAFF. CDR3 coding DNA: TGTGCCAGCAGCCTCGGGGAGGTGGACGCTGAAGCTTTCTTT.

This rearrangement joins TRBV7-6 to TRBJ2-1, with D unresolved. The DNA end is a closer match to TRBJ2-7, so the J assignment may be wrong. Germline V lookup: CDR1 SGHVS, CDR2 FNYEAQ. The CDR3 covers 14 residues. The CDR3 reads CASSLMSSYNEQYF. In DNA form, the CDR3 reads TGTGCCAGCAGCTTGATGAGCTCCTACAATGAGCAGTACTTC.

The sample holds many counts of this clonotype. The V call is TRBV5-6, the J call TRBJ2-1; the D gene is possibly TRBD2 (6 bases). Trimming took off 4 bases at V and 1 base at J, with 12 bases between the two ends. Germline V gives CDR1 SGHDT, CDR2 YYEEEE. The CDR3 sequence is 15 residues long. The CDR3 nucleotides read TGTGCCAGCAGCCTCTTAGCGGCGTCCTACAATGAGCAGTTCTTC. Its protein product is CASSLLAASYNEQFF.

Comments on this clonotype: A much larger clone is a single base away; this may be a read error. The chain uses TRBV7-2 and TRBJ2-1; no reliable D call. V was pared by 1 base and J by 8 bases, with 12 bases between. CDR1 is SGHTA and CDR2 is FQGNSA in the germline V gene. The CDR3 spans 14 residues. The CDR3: CASSLDVRIDEQFF. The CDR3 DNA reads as TGTGCCAGCAGCTTAGATGTCAGGATCGATGAGCAGTTCTTC.

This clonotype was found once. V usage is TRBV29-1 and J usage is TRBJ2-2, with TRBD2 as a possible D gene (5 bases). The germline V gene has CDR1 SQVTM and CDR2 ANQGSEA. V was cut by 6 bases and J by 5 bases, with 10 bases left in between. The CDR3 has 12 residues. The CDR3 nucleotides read TGCAGCGTCGAGGAGGCTACCGGGGAGCTGTTTTTT. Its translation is CSVEEATGELFF.

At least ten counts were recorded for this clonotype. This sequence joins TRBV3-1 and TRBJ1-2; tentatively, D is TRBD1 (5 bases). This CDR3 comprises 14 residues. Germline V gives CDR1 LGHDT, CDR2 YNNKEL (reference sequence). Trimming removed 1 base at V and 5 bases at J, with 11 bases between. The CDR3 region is CASSQAGVMYGYTF. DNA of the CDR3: TGTGCCAGCAGCCAAGCGGGGGTAATGTATGGCTACACCTTC.

The CDR3 here is CASSSTGALDSPLHF. CDR3 nucleotides: TGTGCCAGCAGCTCAACCGGGGCCCTGGATTCACCCCTCCACTTT. V usage is TRBV7-3 and J usage is TRBJ1-6; D is perhaps TRBD1 (5 bases). The CDR3 is 15 residues long. Looked up from germline, CDR1 is SGHTA and CDR2 is FQGTGA. V gave up 4 bases and J gave up 8 bases, with 15 bases separating them.

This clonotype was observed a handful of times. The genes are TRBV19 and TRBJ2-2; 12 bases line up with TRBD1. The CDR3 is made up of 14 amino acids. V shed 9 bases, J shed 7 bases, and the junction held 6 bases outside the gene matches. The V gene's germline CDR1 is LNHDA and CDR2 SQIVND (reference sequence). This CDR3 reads CASWDRGRNGELFF. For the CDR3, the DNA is TGTGCCAGCTGGGACAGGGGGCGCAACGGGGAGCTGTTTTTT.

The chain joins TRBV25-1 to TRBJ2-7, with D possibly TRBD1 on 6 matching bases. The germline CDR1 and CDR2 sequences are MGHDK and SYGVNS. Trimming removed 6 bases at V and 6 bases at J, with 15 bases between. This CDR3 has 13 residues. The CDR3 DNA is TGTGCCAGCAGGGGACGAACAGGGACCGAGCAGTACTTC. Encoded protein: CASRGRTGTEQYF.

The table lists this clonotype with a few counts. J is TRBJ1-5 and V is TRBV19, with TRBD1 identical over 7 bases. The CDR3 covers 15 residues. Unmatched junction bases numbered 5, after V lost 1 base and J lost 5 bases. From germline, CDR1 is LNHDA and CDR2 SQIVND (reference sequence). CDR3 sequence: CASSIGVTGYQPQHF. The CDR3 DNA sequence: TGTGCCAGTAGTATAGGCGTGACAGGGTATCAGCCCCAGCATTTT.

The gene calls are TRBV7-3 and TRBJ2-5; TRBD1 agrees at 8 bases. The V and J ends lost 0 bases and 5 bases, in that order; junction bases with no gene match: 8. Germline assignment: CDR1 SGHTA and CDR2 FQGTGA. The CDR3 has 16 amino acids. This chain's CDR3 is CASSLTGQGGGETQYF. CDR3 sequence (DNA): TGTGCCAGCAGCTTAACCGGACAGGGCGGAGGGGAGACCCAGTACTTC.

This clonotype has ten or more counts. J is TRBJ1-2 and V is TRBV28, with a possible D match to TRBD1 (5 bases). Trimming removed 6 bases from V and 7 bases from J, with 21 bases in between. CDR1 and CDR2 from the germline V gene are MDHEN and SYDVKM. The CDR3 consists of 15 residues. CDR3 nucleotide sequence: TGTGCCAGCAGCTATAACCAGGGATGGGGTGGTGGCTACACCTTC. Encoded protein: CASSYNQGWGGGYTF.

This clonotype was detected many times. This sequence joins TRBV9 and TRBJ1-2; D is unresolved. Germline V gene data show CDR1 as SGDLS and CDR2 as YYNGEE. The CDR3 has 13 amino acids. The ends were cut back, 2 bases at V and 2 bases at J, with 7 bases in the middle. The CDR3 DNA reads TGTGCCAGCAGCGTTAACCGAAACTATGGCTACACCTTC. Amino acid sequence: CASSVNRNYGYTF. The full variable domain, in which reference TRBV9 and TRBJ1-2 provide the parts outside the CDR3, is DSGVTQTPKHLITATGQRVTLRCSPRSGDLSVYWYQQSLDQGLQFLIQYYNGEERAKGNILERFSAQQFPDLHSELNLSSLELGDSALYFCASSVNRNYGYTFGSGTRLTVV.

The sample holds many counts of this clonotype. As DNA, the CDR3 is TGTGCCAGCACCTTCCTCCCGGACTGGAGCTCCTACGAGCAGTACTTC. It codes for CASTFLPDWSSYEQYF. V usage is TRBV6-1 and J usage is TRBJ2-7, with D maybe TRBD2 (5 bases). Germline V gene data show CDR1 as MNHNS and CDR2 as SASEGT. With 7 bases removed from V and 0 bases from J, the gap between germline ends came to 19 bases. The CDR3 is made up of 16 amino acids.

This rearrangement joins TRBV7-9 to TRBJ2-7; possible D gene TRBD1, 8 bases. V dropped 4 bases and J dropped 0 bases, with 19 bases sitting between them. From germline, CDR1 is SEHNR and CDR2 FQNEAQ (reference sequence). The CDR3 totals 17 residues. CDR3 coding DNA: TGTGCCAGCAGCTCTCCAGGGAGGGACAGGAGCTCCTACGAGCAGTACTTC. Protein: CASSSPGRDRSSYEQYF.

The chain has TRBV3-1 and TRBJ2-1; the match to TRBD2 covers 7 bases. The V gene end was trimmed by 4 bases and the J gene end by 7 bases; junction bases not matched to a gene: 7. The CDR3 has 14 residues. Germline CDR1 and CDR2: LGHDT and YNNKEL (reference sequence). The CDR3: CASSPGDYTNEQFF. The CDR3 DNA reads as TGTGCCAGCAGCCCCGGGGACTATACAAATGAGCAGTTCTTC.

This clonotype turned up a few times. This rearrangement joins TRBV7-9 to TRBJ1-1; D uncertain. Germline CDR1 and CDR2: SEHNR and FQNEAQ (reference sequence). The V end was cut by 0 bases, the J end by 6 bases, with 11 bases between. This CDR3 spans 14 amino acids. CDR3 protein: CASSLAPQSPEAFF. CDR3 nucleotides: TGTGCCAGCAGCTTAGCCCCTCAGTCCCCTGAAGCTTTCTTT. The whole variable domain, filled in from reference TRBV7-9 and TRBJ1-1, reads DTGVSQNPRHKITKRGQNVTFRCDPISEHNRLYWYRQTLGQGPEFLTYFQNEAQLEKSRLLSDRFSAERPKGSFSTLEIQRTEQGDSAMYLCASSLAPQSPEAFFGQGTRLTVV.

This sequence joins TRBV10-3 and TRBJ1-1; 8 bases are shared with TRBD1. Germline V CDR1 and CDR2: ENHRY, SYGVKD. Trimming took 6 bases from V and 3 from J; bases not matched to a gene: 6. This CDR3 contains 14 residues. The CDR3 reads CAISVTGVYTEAFF. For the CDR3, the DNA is TGTGCCATCAGCGTGACAGGGGTTTACACTGAAGCTTTCTTT.

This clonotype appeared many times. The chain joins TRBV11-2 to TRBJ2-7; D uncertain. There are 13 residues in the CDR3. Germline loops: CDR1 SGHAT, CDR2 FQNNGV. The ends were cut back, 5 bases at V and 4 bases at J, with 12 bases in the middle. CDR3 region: CASSALRSYEQYF. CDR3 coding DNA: TGTGCCAGCAGCGCACTAAGGAGTTACGAGCAGTACTTC.